The clone carrying this T cell receptor beta chain is a singleton in its sample. The CDR3 is 16 residues long. Germline V CDR1 and CDR2: WSHSY, SAAADI. Germline trimming cut 3 bases from V and 6 bases from J; bases unmatched to any gene: 11. Participants were aged roughly 18 to 95 years, lived in 20 to 30 US areas, and enrolled virtually. The record originates from a study of blood T cell repertoires in COVID-19. Study-wide background: COVID-19 samples collected from the United States, Italy and Spain covered acute and convalescent phases.

In the authors' methods: Scientists estimated how many nucleated cells there were by amplifying reference gene primers. The repertoire was sequenced with immunoSEQ multiplex PCR; TCRdb's copy has only in-frame clones and lacks some. V and J calls and clone size are copied from that table; D and trimming were computed from the DNA. This table holds about 230,000 clones, approximately 89% found once. The gene calls are TRBV10-2 and TRBJ2-1; 7 positions match TRBD1. The TCR was taken from a woman aged 40 to 50 with acute COVID-19. Sequencing used PBMCs or T cells enriched from blood (not recorded which). The CDR3 DNA sequence: TGCGCCAGCAGTGACCCGACAGGGACCTTACGCAATGAGCAGTTCTTC. As protein: CASSDPTGTLRNEQFF.